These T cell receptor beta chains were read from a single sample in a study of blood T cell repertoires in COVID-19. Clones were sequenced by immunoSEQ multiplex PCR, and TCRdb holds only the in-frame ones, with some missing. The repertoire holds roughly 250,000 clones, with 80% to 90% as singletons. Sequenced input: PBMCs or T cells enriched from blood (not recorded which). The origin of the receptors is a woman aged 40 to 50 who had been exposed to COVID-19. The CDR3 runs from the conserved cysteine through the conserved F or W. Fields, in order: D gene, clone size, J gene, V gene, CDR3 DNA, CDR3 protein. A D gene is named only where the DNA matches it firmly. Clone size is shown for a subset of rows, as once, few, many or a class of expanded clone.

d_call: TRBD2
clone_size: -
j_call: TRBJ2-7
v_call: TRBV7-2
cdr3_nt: TGTGCCAGCAGCGTAAAGGCTAGCGGGGGGGCTGAGCAGTACTTC
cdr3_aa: CASSVKASGGAEQYF

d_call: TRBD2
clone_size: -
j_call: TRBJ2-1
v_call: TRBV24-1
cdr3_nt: TGTGCCACCAGTGGTGGGACTAGCGGGAGAGGGAGTGAGCAGTTCTTC
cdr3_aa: CATSGGTSGRGSEQFF

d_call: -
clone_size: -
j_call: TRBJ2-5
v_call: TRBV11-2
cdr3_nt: TGTGCCAGCAGGACAGCGAGGCAAGAGACCCAGTACTTC
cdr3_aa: CASRTARQETQYF

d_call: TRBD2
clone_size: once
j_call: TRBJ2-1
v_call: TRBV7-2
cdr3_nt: TGTGCCAGCAGCGCCCAGCTAAGACTAGCGGGAGGATTTGAGCAGTTCTTC
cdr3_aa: CASSAQLRLAGGFEQFF

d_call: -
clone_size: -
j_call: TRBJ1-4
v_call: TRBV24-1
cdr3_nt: TGTGCCACCAGTGAGCTGGTGACAGTTCCTAATGAAAAACTGTTTTTT
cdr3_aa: CATSELVTVPNEKLFF

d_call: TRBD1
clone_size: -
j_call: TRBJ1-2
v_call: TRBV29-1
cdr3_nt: TGCAGCGTCACCTGGGACAGTAGCTATGGCTACACCTTC
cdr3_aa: CSVTWDSSYGYTF

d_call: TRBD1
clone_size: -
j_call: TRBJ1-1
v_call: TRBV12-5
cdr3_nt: TGTGCTAGTGGTTATCAGGGGGCGCGTAGCACTGAAGCTTTCTTT
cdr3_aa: CASGYQGARSTEAFF

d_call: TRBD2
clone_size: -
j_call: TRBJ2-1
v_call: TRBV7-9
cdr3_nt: TGTGCCAGCAGCCTGAGGACTAGCGGGACGTACAATGAGCAGTTCTTC
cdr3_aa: CASSLRTSGTYNEQFF

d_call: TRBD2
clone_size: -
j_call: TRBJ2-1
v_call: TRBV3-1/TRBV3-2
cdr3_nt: TGTGCCAGCAGCCAAGGCCCAGCGGGGGCAGGGAATGAGCAGTTCTTC
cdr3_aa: CASSQGPAGAGNEQFF

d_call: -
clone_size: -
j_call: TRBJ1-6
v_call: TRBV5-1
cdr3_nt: TGCGCCAGCAGCTTGGGGCAGGGTGATAGCTCCTATAATTCACCCCTCCACTTT
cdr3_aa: CASSLGQGDSSYNSPLHF

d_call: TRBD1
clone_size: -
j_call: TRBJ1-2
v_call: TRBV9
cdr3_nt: TGTGCCAGCAGCGTAGATGGGACAGGGCTCTATGGCTACACCTTC
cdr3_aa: CASSVDGTGLYGYTF

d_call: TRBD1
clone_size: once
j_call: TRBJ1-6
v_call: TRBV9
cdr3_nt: TGTGCCAGCAGCGCGAGGGGGGACAGGGGTAATTCACCCCTCCACTTT
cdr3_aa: CASSARGDRGNSPLHF

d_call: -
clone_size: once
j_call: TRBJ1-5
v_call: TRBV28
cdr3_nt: TGTGCCAGCGGCTTAGCCCTGCAGCCCCAGCATTTT
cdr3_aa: CASGLALQPQHF

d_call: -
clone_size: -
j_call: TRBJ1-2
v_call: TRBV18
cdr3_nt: TGTGCCAGCTCACCTCAGGGTGGGGACTATGGCTACACCTTC
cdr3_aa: CASSPQGGDYGYTF

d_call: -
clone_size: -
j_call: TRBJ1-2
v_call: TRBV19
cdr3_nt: TGTGCCAGTAGTCCGGGCGACAGATATGGCTACACCTTC
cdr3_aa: CASSPGDRYGYTF

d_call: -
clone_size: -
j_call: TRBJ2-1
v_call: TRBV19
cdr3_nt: TGTGCCAGTAGTACAGGACAGAGCTCCTACAATGAGCAGTTCTTC
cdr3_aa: CASSTGQSSYNEQFF

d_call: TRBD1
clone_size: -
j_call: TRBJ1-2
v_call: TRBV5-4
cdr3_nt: TGTGCCAGCAGTGCCGGGACAGGGAAGGTGAGAGGCTACACCTTC
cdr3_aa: CASSAGTGKVRGYTF

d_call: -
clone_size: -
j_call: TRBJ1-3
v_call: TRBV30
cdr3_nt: TGTGCCTGGAGTGTACTGCGCAGGGGTTTAGGAAACACCATATATTTT
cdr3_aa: CAWSVLRRGLGNTIYF

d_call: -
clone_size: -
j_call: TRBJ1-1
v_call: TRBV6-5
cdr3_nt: TGTGCCAGCAGCCACCTACTTAGATTGAACACTGAAGCTTTCTTT
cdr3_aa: CASSHLLRLNTEAFF

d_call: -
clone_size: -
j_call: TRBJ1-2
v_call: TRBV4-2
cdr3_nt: TGTGCCAGCAGCCAGGGGGCGGGGGTGGACTATGGCTACACCTTC
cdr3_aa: CASSQGAGVDYGYTF

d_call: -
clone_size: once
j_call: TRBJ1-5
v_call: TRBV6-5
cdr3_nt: TGTGCCAGCAGTCCGACTGTCGGTTATCAGCCCCAGCATTTT
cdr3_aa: CASSPTVGYQPQHF

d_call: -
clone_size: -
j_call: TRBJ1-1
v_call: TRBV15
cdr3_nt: TGTGCCACCAGCAGAGGGGCCGATACCCTTGAAGCTTTCTTT
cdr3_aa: CATSRGADTLEAFF

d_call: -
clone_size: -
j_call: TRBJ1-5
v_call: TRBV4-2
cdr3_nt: TGTGCCAGCAGCCCTTCCTTAGGACAGCCCAATCAGCCCCAGCATTTT
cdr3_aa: CASSPSLGQPNQPQHF

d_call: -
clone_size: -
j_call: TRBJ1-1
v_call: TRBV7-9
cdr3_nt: TGTGCCAGCAGCCACGGGAGGTCTATGAACACTGAAGCTTTCTTT
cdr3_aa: CASSHGRSMNTEAFF

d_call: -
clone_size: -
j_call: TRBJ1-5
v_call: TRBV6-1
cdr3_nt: TGTGCCAGCAGTGAATATATCCGGACTTCGGGGGGCAATCAGCCCCAGCATTTT
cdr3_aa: CASSEYIRTSGGNQPQHF

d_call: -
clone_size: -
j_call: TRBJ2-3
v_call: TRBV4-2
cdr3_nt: TGTGCCAGCAGCCAAGCTGTTACCCCCCGAGGGACAGATACGCAGTATTTT
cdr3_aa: CASSQAVTPRGTDTQYF

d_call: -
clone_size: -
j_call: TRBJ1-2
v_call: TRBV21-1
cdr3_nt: TGTGCCAGCAGCAAAATAGGCGGGGGAGGGAATTATGGCTACACCTTC
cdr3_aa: CASSKIGGGGNYGYTF

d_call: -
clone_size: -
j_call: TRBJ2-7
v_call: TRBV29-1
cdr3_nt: TGCAGTTTCCGGGGATCGTTATACGAGCAGTACTTC
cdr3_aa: CSFRGSLYEQYF

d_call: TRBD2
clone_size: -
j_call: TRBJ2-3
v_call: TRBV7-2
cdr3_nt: TGTGCCAGCAGCGTTAGCGGGGGATACACAGATACGCAGTATTTT
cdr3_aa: CASSVSGGYTDTQYF